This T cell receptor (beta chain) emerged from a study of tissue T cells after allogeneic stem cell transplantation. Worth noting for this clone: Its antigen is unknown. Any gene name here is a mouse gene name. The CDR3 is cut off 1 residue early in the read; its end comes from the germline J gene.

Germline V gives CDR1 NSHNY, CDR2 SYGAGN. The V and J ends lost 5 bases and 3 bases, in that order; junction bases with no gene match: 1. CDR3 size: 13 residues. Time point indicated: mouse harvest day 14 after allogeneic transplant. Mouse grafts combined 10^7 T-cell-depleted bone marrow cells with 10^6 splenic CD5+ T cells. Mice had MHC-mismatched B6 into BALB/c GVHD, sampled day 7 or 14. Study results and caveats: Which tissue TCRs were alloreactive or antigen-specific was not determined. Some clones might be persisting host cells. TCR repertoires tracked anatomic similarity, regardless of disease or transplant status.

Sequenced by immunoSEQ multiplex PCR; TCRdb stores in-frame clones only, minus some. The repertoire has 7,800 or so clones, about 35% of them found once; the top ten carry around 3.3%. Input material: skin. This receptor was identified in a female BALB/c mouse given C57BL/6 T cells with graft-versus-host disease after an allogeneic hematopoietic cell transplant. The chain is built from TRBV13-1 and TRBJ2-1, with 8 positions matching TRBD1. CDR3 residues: CASRDRGYAEQFF. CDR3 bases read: TGTGCCAGCAGAGACAGGGGCTATGCTGAGCAGTTC.